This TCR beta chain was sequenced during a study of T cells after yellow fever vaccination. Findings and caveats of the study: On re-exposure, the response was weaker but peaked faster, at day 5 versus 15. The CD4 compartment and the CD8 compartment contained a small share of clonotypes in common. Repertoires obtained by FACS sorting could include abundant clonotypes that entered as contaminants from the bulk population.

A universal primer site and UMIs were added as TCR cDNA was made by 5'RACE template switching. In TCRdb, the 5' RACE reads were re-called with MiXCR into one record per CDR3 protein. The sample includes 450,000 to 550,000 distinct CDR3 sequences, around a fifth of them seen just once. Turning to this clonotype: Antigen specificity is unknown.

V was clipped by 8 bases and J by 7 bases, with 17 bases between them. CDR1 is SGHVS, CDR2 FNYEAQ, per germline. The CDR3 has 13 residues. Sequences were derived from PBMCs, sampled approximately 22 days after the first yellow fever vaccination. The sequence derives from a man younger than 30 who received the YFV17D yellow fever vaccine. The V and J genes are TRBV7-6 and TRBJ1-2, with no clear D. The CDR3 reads CASAPAQSSGYTF. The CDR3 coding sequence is TGTGCCAGCGCCCCCGCACAGAGTTCTGGCTACACCTTC.